The clone carrying this T cell receptor (beta chain) was observed a handful of times. Antigen: not known. This specimen comes from a study of regulatory T cells in long-lasting Graves disease. Findings of the study overall: Persistent Graves' patients possessed reduced TCR diversity relative to recently diagnosed ones. Among persistent patients, a larger number of public clonotypes were shared (over 2,500) than among newly diagnosed patients (about 1,000). Favored usage of TRBV28, TRBJ1-2 and TRBJ2-5 was recorded in persistent disease.

Construction of the TCR beta libraries employed iRepertoire HTBI primers in conjunction with Arm-PCR of CDR3 regions. TCRdb re-analysed the multiplex PCR reads in MiXCR, keeping a single row per CDR3 protein. This sample has some 440,000 distinct CDR3 sequences, with less than 25% found just once. CDR1 is SEHNR, CDR2 FQNEAQ, per germline (reference sequence). The CDR3 is 16 residues long. Trimming took off 5 bases at V and 0 bases at J, with 13 bases between the two ends. Time point: persistent/refractory GD, antithyroid drugs over 5 years with positive TRAb. Making the TCR library involved RNA that had been extracted from PBMCs. The EDTA tubes were filled with 8 to 9.5 milliliters of drawn peripheral blood.

This sequence joins TRBV7-9 and TRBJ2-2; perhaps TRBD1 as D (5 bases). The source material was peripheral blood mononuclear cells (PBMCs), sampled when the disease was refractory, from a patient treated with antithyroid drugs. This receptor was identified in a female donor with Graves disease. The CDR3 DNA follows: TGTGCCAGCAGCCCTCCAGGGTCAGCGAACACCGGGGAGCTGTTTTTT. The encoded protein is CASSPPGSANTGELFF.